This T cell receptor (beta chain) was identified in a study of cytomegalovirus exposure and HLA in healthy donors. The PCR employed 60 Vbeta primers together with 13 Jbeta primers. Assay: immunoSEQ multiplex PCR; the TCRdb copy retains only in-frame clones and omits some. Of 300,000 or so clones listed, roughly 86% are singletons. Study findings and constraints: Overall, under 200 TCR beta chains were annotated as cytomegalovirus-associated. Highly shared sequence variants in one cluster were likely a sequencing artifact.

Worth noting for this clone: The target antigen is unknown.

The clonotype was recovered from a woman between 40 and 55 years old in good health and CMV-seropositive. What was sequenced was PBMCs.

This chain's CDR3 is CASSGGQGDQPQHF. As DNA, the CDR3 is TGTGCCAGCAGCGGGGGACAGGGGGACCAGCCCCAGCATTTT. The chain employs TRBV7-2 and TRBJ1-5; 11 nucleotides align to TRBD1. Germline CDR1 SGHTA, CDR2 FQGNSA. V lost 5 bases and J lost 7; bases outside the gene matches: 4. The CDR3 covers 14 residues.